This TCR beta chain was obtained from a study of blood T cell repertoires in COVID-19. Overall study context: Samples came from the United States, Italy and Spain, spanning acute and convalescent COVID-19. In each case, the material was cDNA or gDNA derived from T cells, B-cell-depleted T cells, or PBMCs.

The CDR3 runs 17 residues. Trimming shortened V by 3 bases and J by 2 bases, and 14 bases separated the two germline ends. Per the germline V gene, CDR1 is WSHSY and CDR2 is SAAADI. As handled by the study authors: Amplification of reference gene primers was used by the study to estimate nucleated cell counts. Assay used: immunoSEQ multiplex PCR; TCRdb lists only in-frame clones, some missing. Clonal size and the V and J genes are those of that table, whereas D and trimming came from the DNA. The sample has some 270,000 clones; roughly nine tenths are singletons. The V and J genes are TRBV10-2 and TRBJ2-6, with D hard to call. Sequenced sample: peripheral blood. The source is a woman aged 35 to 49 who had recovered from COVID-19. The CDR3 reads CASSESHWSPGANVLTF. Written as DNA, the CDR3 is TGCGCCAGCAGTGAAAGCCATTGGAGTCCTGGGGCCAACGTCCTGACTTTC.